The sequence of this T cell receptor beta chain was determined in a study of T-cell reconstitution after alpha-beta-depleted transplantation in children. This clonotype appeared many times. Antigen: not known. The TCRbeta library incorporated unique molecular identifiers. TCRdb itself ran the PCR reads through MiXCR, one entry per CDR3 protein. Of around 600,000 distinct CDR3 sequences listed, 23% are singletons. General study results and limits: There were some patients whose high TCRbeta diversity at day 60 came from surviving recipient T cells and thymic progenitors.

Here the sequenced sample was PBMCs, mostly from graft donor cells, taken 360 days after TCRalphabeta/CD19-depleted stem cell transplant. This receptor was identified in a boy under three years old who had a stem cell transplant for acute myeloid leukemia, so the T cells may come from the graft donor.

DNA for the CDR3: TGTGCCAGCAGTTCCTCGGTCGCTGGGGCCAACGTCCTGACTTTC. Protein: CASSSSVAGANVLTF. The chain links TRBV28 to TRBJ2-6; D not certain. The CDR3 is made up of 15 amino acids. Germline V CDR1 and CDR2: MDHEN, SYDVKM. The ends were cut back, 4 bases at V and 2 bases at J, with 9 bases in the middle.